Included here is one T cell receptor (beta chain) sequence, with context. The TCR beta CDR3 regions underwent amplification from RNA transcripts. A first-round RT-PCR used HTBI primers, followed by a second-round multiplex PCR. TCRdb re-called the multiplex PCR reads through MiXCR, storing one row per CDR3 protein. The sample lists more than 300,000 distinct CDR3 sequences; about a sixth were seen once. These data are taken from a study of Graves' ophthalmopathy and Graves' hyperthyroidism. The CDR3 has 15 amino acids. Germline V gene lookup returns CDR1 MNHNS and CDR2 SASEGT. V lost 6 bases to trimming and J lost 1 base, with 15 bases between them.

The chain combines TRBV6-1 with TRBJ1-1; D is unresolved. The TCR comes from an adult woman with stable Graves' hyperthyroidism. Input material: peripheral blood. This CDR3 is CASSPGNSWNTEAFF. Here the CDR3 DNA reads TGTGCCAGCAGCCCAGGAAATTCATGGAACACTGAAGCTTTCTTT.